This TCR beta chain stems from a study of blood T cell repertoires in COVID-19. Study-level information: T cells, B-cell-depleted T cells, or PBMCs provided the cDNA or gDNA that served as material.

Patients at the Seattle site were enrolled during active infection and followed longitudinally. Assay used: immunoSEQ multiplex PCR; TCRdb lists only in-frame clones, some missing. The table shows over 150,000 clones, with more than 75% occurring only once. The CDR3 has 13 amino acids. Trimming left V 8 bases short and J 4 bases short, with 12 bases between. Germline loops: CDR1 MNHEY, CDR2 SVGAGI. The V gene is TRBV6-5, the J gene TRBJ1-5; the D gene is possibly TRBD1 (5 bases). The sequence derives from a woman aged 60-75 years with COVID-19, enrolled during active disease. The specimen sequenced was peripheral blood. The CDR3 is CASGDSGNQPQHF. The DNA for the CDR3 is TGTGCCAGCGGGGACTCAGGAAATCAGCCCCAGCATTTT.